The TCR beta chain described here comes from a study of cytomegalovirus exposure and HLA in healthy donors. The CDR3 extends over 16 amino acids. Germline lookup yields CDR1 LNHDA and CDR2 SQIVND (reference sequence). J was trimmed by 2 bases and V by 3 bases; bases with no gene match: 8. About this clone itself: What it recognizes is unknown.

The PCR employed 60 Vbeta primers together with 13 Jbeta primers. This table comes from immunoSEQ multiplex PCR, and its TCRdb copy is limited to in-frame clones, with some not included. Its table records tens of thousands of clones. Regarding the study as a whole: Cytomegalovirus status, reportedly, was diagnosed with high specificity and sensitivity by the classifier. A missense variant in DCLRE1C was later tied to TCR beta V- and J-gene trimming.

The chain has TRBV19 and TRBJ2-5; 8 nucleotides match TRBD2. Sequenced sample: PBMCs. The TCR comes from a young man in good health and CMV-seropositive. Here the CDR3 reads CASSMGTGGPQETQYF. DNA for the CDR3: TGTGCCAGTAGTATGGGGACGGGAGGGCCACAAGAGACCCAGTACTTC.